This TCR beta chain was recovered during a study of blood T cell repertoires in COVID-19. Overall study: The United States, Italy and Spain supplied acute and convalescent COVID-19 samples. T cells, B-cell-depleted T cells, or PBMCs provided the cDNA or gDNA that served as material.

The table lists this clone with a count of one. In the authors' workflow: Reference gene primer amplification in the assay estimated nucleated cell counts. Measured with immunoSEQ multiplex PCR; TCRdb has only the in-frame clones, and not every one. V and J calls and clone size are copied from that table; D and trimming were computed from the DNA. The sample has some 240,000 clones; about 79% are singletons. Sequenced material: peripheral blood. The sequence was obtained from a man aged 45-65 years with active or convalescent COVID-19.

The CDR3 protein is CASSSGQGTDTQYF. In nucleotides, the CDR3 is TGTGCCAGCAGTTCGGGACAGGGGACGGATACGCAGTATTTT. The chain couples TRBV27 to TRBJ2-3; the match to TRBD1 covers 10 bases. CDR1 and CDR2 (germline): MNHEY, SMNVEV (reference sequence). The CDR3 has 14 residues. V was pared by 4 bases and J by 6 bases, with 4 bases of the junction left unmatched.